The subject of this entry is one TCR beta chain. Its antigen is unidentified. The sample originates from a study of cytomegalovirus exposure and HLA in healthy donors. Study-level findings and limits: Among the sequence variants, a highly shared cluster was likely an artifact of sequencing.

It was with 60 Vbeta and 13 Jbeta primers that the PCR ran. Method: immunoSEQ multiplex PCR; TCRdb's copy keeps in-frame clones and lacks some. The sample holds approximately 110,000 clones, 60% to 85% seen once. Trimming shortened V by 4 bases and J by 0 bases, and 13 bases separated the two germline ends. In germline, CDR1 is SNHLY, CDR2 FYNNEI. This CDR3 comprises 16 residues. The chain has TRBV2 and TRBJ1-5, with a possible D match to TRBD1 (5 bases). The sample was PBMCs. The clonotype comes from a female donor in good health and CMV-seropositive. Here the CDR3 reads CASSGDPGISNQPQHF. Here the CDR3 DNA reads TGTGCCAGCAGTGGCGATCCAGGGATTAGCAATCAGCCCCAGCATTTT.